The rows below give T cell receptor beta chains drawn from one sample of a study of post-analysis software for immune sequencing data. MiXCR, applied by TCRdb to the PCR reads, yields one record per CDR3 protein. Of about 760,000 distinct CDR3 sequences in the sample, around 27% were seen once. Sequencing was done on a sample of blood. The source is a girl between 10 and 17 years old with multiple sclerosis. The CDR3 runs from the conserved cysteine through the conserved F or W. D genes are given only for firm matches. Clone size is given for some rows only: seen once, a few or many times, or a class if the clone is expanded.

v_gene: TRBV5-1; d_gene: TRBD1; abundance: few; j_gene: TRBJ1-2; CDR3aa: CASSIRPGQGTGYTF; CDR3nt: TGCGCCAGCAGCATACGACCGGGACAGGGCACTGGCTACACCTTC
v_gene: TRBV12-3/TRBV12-4; d_gene: .; abundance: few; j_gene: TRBJ2-5; CDR3aa: CASRPTVKETQYF; CDR3nt: TGTGCCAGCAGACCTACAGTAAAAGAGACCCAGTACTTC
v_gene: TRBV20-1; d_gene: .; abundance: once; j_gene: TRBJ1-1; CDR3aa: CSARPTGGKGRAFF; CDR3nt: TGCAGTGCTCGCCCAACGGGGGGTAAGGGCAGAGCTTTCTTT
v_gene: TRBV5-1; d_gene: TRBD2; abundance: few; j_gene: TRBJ2-7; CDR3aa: CASSHPGTSAYEQYF; CDR3nt: TGCGCCAGCAGCCACCCCGGGACTAGCGCTTACGAGCAGTACTTC
v_gene: TRBV7-2; d_gene: .; abundance: .; j_gene: TRBJ1-4; CDR3aa: CASSLVGGAINEKLFF; CDR3nt: TGTGCCAGCAGCTTAGTGGGGGGGGCGATTAATGAAAAACTGTTTTTT
v_gene: TRBV12-5; d_gene: TRBD2; abundance: few; j_gene: TRBJ2-1; CDR3aa: CASALLGLAHNEQFF; CDR3nt: TGTGCTAGTGCCCTTCTGGGACTAGCCCACAATGAGCAGTTCTTC
v_gene: TRBV20-1; d_gene: .; abundance: few; j_gene: TRBJ2-3; CDR3aa: CSASPGTSSTDTQYF; CDR3nt: TGCAGTGCTAGCCCAGGGACGTCTAGCACAGATACGCAGTATTTT
v_gene: TRBV12-3/TRBV12-4; d_gene: .; abundance: .; j_gene: TRBJ1-2; CDR3aa: CASTEHGRRGYTF; CDR3nt: TGTGCCAGCACAGAGCACGGGCGCCGCGGCTACACCTTC
v_gene: TRBV11-2; d_gene: TRBD2; abundance: few; j_gene: TRBJ2-2; CDR3aa: CASSTWTSGGHTGELFF; CDR3nt: TGTGCCAGCAGCACCTGGACTAGCGGGGGGCATACCGGGGAGCTGTTTTTT
v_gene: TRBV5-1; d_gene: TRBD2; abundance: .; j_gene: TRBJ2-1; CDR3aa: CASSLSLSGRAGNNEQFF; CDR3nt: TGCGCCAGCAGCTTGAGCCTTAGCGGGAGGGCCGGGAACAATGAGCAGTTCTTC
v_gene: TRBV9; d_gene: .; abundance: few; j_gene: TRBJ2-1; CDR3aa: CASSVVPSNNEQFF; CDR3nt: TGTGCCAGCAGCGTAGTTCCTAGCAACAATGAGCAGTTCTTC
v_gene: TRBV5-1; d_gene: TRBD1; abundance: .; j_gene: TRBJ2-7; CDR3aa: CASSWDSTYEQYF; CDR3nt: TGCGCCAGCAGCTGGGACAGCACCTACGAGCAGTACTTC
v_gene: TRBV7-9; d_gene: TRBD2; abundance: .; j_gene: TRBJ2-7; CDR3aa: CASSPDRGPTSGRYEQYF; CDR3nt: TGTGCCAGCAGCCCGGACAGGGGACCGACTAGCGGGAGATACGAGCAGTACTTC
v_gene: TRBV11-2; d_gene: .; abundance: .; j_gene: TRBJ2-1; CDR3aa: CASSGQKGNEQFF; CDR3nt: TGTGCCAGCAGTGGACAGAAGGGCAATGAGCAGTTCTTC
v_gene: TRBV24-1; d_gene: TRBD1; abundance: few; j_gene: TRBJ2-5; CDR3aa: CATSESAGTASQETQYF; CDR3nt: TGTGCCACCAGTGAGTCCGCCGGGACAGCGAGCCAAGAGACCCAGTACTTC
v_gene: TRBV4-2; d_gene: .; abundance: .; j_gene: TRBJ1-6; CDR3aa: CASSQEARGDGSPLHF; CDR3nt: TGTGCCAGCAGCCAAGAGGCCCGGGGAGATGGGTCACCCCTCCACTTT
v_gene: TRBV10-3; d_gene: TRBD2; abundance: many; j_gene: TRBJ2-1; CDR3aa: CAISVLAGGPYNEQFF; CDR3nt: TGTGCCATCAGTGTGCTAGCGGGAGGGCCTTACAATGAGCAGTTCTTC
v_gene: TRBV6-1; d_gene: .; abundance: .; j_gene: TRBJ2-1; CDR3aa: CASSEQSHNEQFF; CDR3nt: TGTGCCAGCAGTGAACAGAGCCACAATGAGCAGTTCTTC
v_gene: TRBV4-1; d_gene: TRBD1; abundance: .; j_gene: TRBJ1-4; CDR3aa: CASSQDKAPGTGAQEGRKLFF; CDR3nt: TGCGCCAGCAGCCAAGATAAAGCCCCCGGGACAGGGGCCCAAGAGGGAAGAAAACTGTTTTTT
v_gene: TRBV6-5; d_gene: .; abundance: few; j_gene: TRBJ1-2; CDR3aa: CASSPPGLLYGYTF; CDR3nt: TGTGCCAGCAGCCCCCCTGGGTTGCTCTATGGCTACACCTTC
v_gene: TRBV28; d_gene: .; abundance: few; j_gene: TRBJ2-5; CDR3aa: CASRSGGETQYF; CDR3nt: TGTGCCAGCAGGTCGGGTGGGGAGACCCAGTACTTC
v_gene: TRBV24-1; d_gene: .; abundance: .; j_gene: TRBJ2-3; CDR3aa: CATRNTGSTDTQYF; CDR3nt: TGTGCCACCAGAAATACGGGGTCCACAGATACGCAGTATTTT
v_gene: TRBV10-3; d_gene: TRBD2; abundance: .; j_gene: TRBJ2-3; CDR3aa: CAISLAGGADTQYF; CDR3nt: TGTGCCATCAGCTTAGCGGGAGGGGCAGATACGCAGTATTTT
v_gene: TRBV20-1; d_gene: TRBD2; abundance: .; j_gene: TRBJ2-3; CDR3aa: CSARETSGGWDTQYF; CDR3nt: TGCAGTGCTAGAGAGACTAGCGGGGGTTGGGATACGCAGTATTTT
v_gene: TRBV28; d_gene: TRBD1; abundance: few; j_gene: TRBJ2-3; CDR3aa: CASSSSGTGGFAQYF; CDR3nt: TGTGCCAGCAGCTCATCCGGGACAGGCGGATTTGCGCAGTATTTT
v_gene: TRBV10-3; d_gene: .; abundance: few; j_gene: TRBJ2-6; CDR3aa: CAISIVDSGANVLTF; CDR3nt: TGTGCCATCAGTATCGTGGATTCAGGGGCCAACGTCCTGACTTTC
v_gene: TRBV7-9; d_gene: .; abundance: few; j_gene: TRBJ1-2; CDR3aa: CASSLADSSYTF; CDR3nt: TGTGCCAGCAGCTTAGCGGACTCCAGCTACACCTTC
v_gene: TRBV29-1; d_gene: .; abundance: few; j_gene: TRBJ1-4; CDR3aa: CSVEGVPGEPNEKLFF; CDR3nt: TGCAGCGTCGAGGGGGTTCCGGGTGAACCTAATGAAAAACTGTTTTTT
v_gene: TRBV28; d_gene: .; abundance: many; j_gene: TRBJ2-7; CDR3aa: CASSVTYYEQYF; CDR3nt: TGTGCCAGCAGTGTGACCTACTACGAGCAGTACTTC
v_gene: TRBV7-8; d_gene: .; abundance: .; j_gene: TRBJ2-7; CDR3aa: CASSPAPVSQSVNYEQYF; CDR3nt: TGTGCCAGCAGCCCGGCCCCCGTGTCACAGTCAGTGAACTACGAGCAGTACTTC
v_gene: TRBV7-7; d_gene: .; abundance: .; j_gene: TRBJ2-3; CDR3aa: CASRVQGPDTQYF; CDR3nt: TGTGCTAGCCGTGTACAGGGACCAGATACGCAGTATTTT
v_gene: TRBV7-2; d_gene: .; abundance: .; j_gene: TRBJ2-5; CDR3aa: CASSLNRVVVETQYF; CDR3nt: TGTGCCAGCAGTCTGAACAGGGTGGTGGTGGAGACCCAGTACTTC
v_gene: TRBV9; d_gene: .; abundance: few; j_gene: TRBJ2-5; CDR3aa: CASNTGERTTGETQYF; CDR3nt: TGTGCCAGCAACACCGGGGAGCGGACTACAGGCGAGACCCAGTACTTC
v_gene: TRBV4-1; d_gene: .; abundance: few; j_gene: TRBJ1-1; CDR3aa: CASSQDNDGETEAFF; CDR3nt: TGCGCCAGCAGCCAAGATAATGACGGGGAGACTGAAGCTTTCTTT
v_gene: TRBV11-2; d_gene: .; abundance: once; j_gene: TRBJ2-5; CDR3aa: CASSLGLVGGSGGYTFGSGTQYF; CDR3nt: .
v_gene: TRBV2; d_gene: .; abundance: .; j_gene: TRBJ1-2; CDR3aa: CASSPAGFGGYTF; CDR3nt: TGTGCCAGCAGCCCCGCGGGGTTTGGGGGCTACACCTTC
v_gene: TRBV20-1; d_gene: .; abundance: .; j_gene: TRBJ1-4; CDR3aa: CSAPSKRETNEKLFF; CDR3nt: TGCAGTGCTCCTTCAAAGAGGGAAACTAATGAAAAACTGTTTTTT
v_gene: TRBV10-3; d_gene: .; abundance: few; j_gene: TRBJ2-5; CDR3aa: CASRPQSQETQYF; CDR3nt: TGTGCCAGTCGGCCTCAGTCCCAAGAGACCCAGTACTTC
v_gene: TRBV18; d_gene: .; abundance: .; j_gene: TRBJ1-1; CDR3aa: CASSPRTDANTEAFF; CDR3nt: TGTGCCAGCTCACCCCGGACGGACGCGAACACTGAAGCTTTCTTT
v_gene: TRBV12-3/TRBV12-4; d_gene: .; abundance: many; j_gene: TRBJ2-5; CDR3aa: CASSFPPVGQETQYF; CDR3nt: TGTGCCAGCAGTTTTCCCCCTGTGGGACAAGAGACCCAGTACTTC
v_gene: TRBV29-1; d_gene: TRBD2; abundance: few; j_gene: TRBJ2-1; CDR3aa: CSVPRTSGYNEQFF; CDR3nt: TGCAGCGTCCCCCGGACTAGCGGGTACAATGAGCAGTTCTTC
v_gene: TRBV20-1; d_gene: .; abundance: .; j_gene: TRBJ2-5; CDR3aa: CSARITGETQYF; CDR3nt: TGCAGTGCCCGCATCACAGGGGAGACCCAGTACTTC
v_gene: TRBV7-9; d_gene: TRBD2; abundance: .; j_gene: TRBJ2-3; CDR3aa: CASSLALAGRTDTQYF; CDR3nt: TGTGCCAGCAGCTTAGCACTAGCGGGGAGAACAGATACGCAGTATTTT
v_gene: TRBV6-1; d_gene: TRBD2; abundance: .; j_gene: TRBJ2-1; CDR3aa: CASSALAGDDWGEQFF; CDR3nt: TGTGCCAGCAGTGCGCTAGCGGGAGACGACTGGGGTGAGCAGTTCTTC
v_gene: TRBV11-3; d_gene: .; abundance: few; j_gene: TRBJ2-3; CDR3aa: CASSFTSGMQYF; CDR3nt: TGTGCCAGCAGCTTTACGTCAGGGATGCAGTATTTT
v_gene: TRBV7-8; d_gene: .; abundance: .; j_gene: TRBJ2-3; CDR3aa: CASSSPGQSSTDTQYF; CDR3nt: TGTGCCAGCAGCTCACCTGGACAGTCTAGCACAGATACGCAGTATTTT
v_gene: TRBV20-1; d_gene: TRBD2; abundance: many; j_gene: TRBJ2-1; CDR3aa: CSAIRSGGPSSYNEQFF; CDR3nt: TGCAGTGCTATTCGTAGCGGGGGACCAAGCTCCTACAATGAGCAGTTCTTC
v_gene: TRBV5-1; d_gene: .; abundance: .; j_gene: TRBJ2-4; CDR3aa: CASSLESRSAIQYF; CDR3nt: TGCGCCAGCAGCTTGGAATCTAGGAGTGCCATTCAGTACTTC
v_gene: TRBV7-2; d_gene: TRBD2; abundance: once; j_gene: TRBJ2-3; CDR3aa: CASSPLAGGDTQYF; CDR3nt: TGTGCCAGCAGCCCCCTAGCGGGGGGAGATACGCAGTATTTT
v_gene: TRBV20-1; d_gene: TRBD1; abundance: .; j_gene: TRBJ1-2; CDR3aa: CSASTRVYKSGQNYGYTF; CDR3nt: TGCAGTGCTAGTACCCGAGTCTATAAGTCGGGACAGAACTATGGCTACACCTTC
v_gene: TRBV13; d_gene: TRBD1; abundance: few; j_gene: TRBJ2-7; CDR3aa: CASSFTGTGPREQYF; CDR3nt: TGTGCCAGCAGCTTCACCGGGACAGGGCCGAGGGAGCAGTACTTC
v_gene: TRBV9; d_gene: TRBD2; abundance: .; j_gene: TRBJ2-1; CDR3aa: CASSGGGTIYNEQFF; CDR3nt: TGTGCCAGCAGTGGCGGGGGGACCATCTACAATGAGCAGTTCTTC
v_gene: TRBV15; d_gene: TRBD1; abundance: .; j_gene: TRBJ1-2; CDR3aa: CATSRDGQGVEGYTF; CDR3nt: TGTGCCACCAGCAGAGATGGGCAGGGGGTTGAAGGCTACACCTTC
v_gene: TRBV6-6; d_gene: .; abundance: .; j_gene: TRBJ2-3; CDR3aa: CASSYVEDTQYF; CDR3nt: TGTGCCAGCAGTTACGTAGAAGATACGCAGTATTTT